Listed here are 5 T cell receptor beta chains from one sample, sequenced in a study of identical twins. TCRdb independently ran MiXCR on the 5' RACE reads; one entry per CDR3 protein. The sample holds hundreds of thousands of distinct CDR3 sequences, approximately 20% seen once. These data are also associated with another study on yellow fever vaccine responses in identical twins.

Sequencing input: CD4+ T cells sorted from blood. The receptors were gathered from a young woman in good health.

The chain combines TRBV9 with TRBJ2-3, with a possible D match to TRBD1 (6 bases). Germline V lookup: CDR1 SGDLS, CDR2 YYNGEE. This CDR3 has 15 residues. The V end lost 0 bases, the J end lost 1 base, and 9 bases lay between the germline ends. CDR3 sequence (DNA): TGTGCCAGCAGCGTAGACAGGGCAGGCACAGATACGCAGTATTTT. Protein: CASSVDRAGTDTQYF.

This chain connects TRBV5-1 to TRBJ2-5, with 11 nucleotides matching TRBD2. Germline V gene sequence: CDR1 SGHRS, CDR2 YFSETQ. The CDR3 contains 15 residues. J gave up 7 bases and V 7 bases, and 12 bases lay outside the gene matches. CDR3 bases: TGCGCCAGCCGGATGCTACTAGCGGGAGAGGTGACCCAGTACTTC. It translates to CASRMLLAGEVTQYF.

This clonotype was counted a few times. The chain joins TRBV18 to TRBJ2-5; 10 positions agree with TRBD2. Trimming removed 0 bases from V and 5 bases from J; junction bases left unmatched: 9. Germline CDR1 KGHSH, CDR2 LQKENI. This CDR3 is built from 17 residues. The CDR3: CASSPPRGTSEEETQYF. Here the CDR3 DNA reads TGTGCCAGCTCACCACCACGGGGGACTAGCGAGGAGGAGACCCAGTACTTC.

This chain connects TRBV2 to TRBJ2-7, with 7 positions matching TRBD2. The junction had 6 bases not matched to a gene; V was cut back by 1 base and J by 3 bases. This CDR3 spans 15 amino acids. Germline V gives CDR1 SNHLY, CDR2 FYNNEI. The CDR3, as DNA: TGTGCCAGCAGTGAAGTCCGCCTAGCGGTCTACGAGCAGTACTTC. Its protein product is CASSEVRLAVYEQYF.

The chain combines TRBV2 with TRBJ2-3; the match to TRBD2 covers 7 bases. J was trimmed by 1 base and V by 2 bases; bases with no gene match: 6. This CDR3 spans 16 amino acids. The germline gives CDR1 SNHLY, CDR2 FYNNEI. CDR3 in amino acids: CASSELGGLGTDTQYF. The CDR3 coding sequence is TGTGCCAGCAGTGAATTGGGAGGGTTGGGCACAGATACGCAGTATTTT.